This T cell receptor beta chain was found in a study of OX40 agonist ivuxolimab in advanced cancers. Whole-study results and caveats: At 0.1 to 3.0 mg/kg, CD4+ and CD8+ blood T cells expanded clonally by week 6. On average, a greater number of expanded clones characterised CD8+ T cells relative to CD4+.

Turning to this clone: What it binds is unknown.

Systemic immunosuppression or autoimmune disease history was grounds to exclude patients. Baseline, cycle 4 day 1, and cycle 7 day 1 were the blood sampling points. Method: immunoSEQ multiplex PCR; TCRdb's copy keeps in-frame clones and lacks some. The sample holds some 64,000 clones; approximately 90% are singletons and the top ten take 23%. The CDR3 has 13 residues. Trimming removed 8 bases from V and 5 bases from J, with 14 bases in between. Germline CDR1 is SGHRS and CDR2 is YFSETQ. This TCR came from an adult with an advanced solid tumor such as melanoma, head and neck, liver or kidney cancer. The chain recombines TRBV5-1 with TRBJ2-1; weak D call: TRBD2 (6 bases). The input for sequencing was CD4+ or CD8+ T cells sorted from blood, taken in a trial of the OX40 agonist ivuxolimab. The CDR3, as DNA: TGCGCCAGATGGGGACTCGAACACAATGAGCAGTTCTTC. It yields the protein CARWGLEHNEQFF.